The present T cell receptor beta chain was sequenced within a study of regulatory dendritic cells for organ transplantation. Points from the study as a whole: Memory T cells were less diverse than naive, with memory CD8+ most oligoclonal. The most alloreactive TCR clonotypes were found in resting memory CD8+ cells. Regulatory dendritic cells appeared to expand memory CD8+ clones less than mature ones.

Assay used: immunoSEQ multiplex PCR; TCRdb lists only in-frame clones, some missing. The sample has about 5,400 clones; approximately 75% are singletons. Sorted T cells were CFSE-labeled and cultured four to five days with allogeneic regulatory or mature dendritic cells at 1:10. CDR1 and CDR2 from the germline V gene are LGHNT and FRNRAP. This CDR3 region has 13 residues. The V end was cut by 6 bases, the J end by 1 base, with 8 bases between. On this clone itself: Its antigen is still unknown.

Specimen: memory CD8+ T cells from blood cultured with regulatory dendritic cells. As for subset: CD45RO+ memory T cells. The V and J genes are TRBV12-5 and TRBJ2-3; D unresolved. The source is a human donor in good health. The CDR3 region has the DNA TGTGCTAGTGGGAGAGGAGGCACAGATACGCAGTATTTT. The encoded protein is CASGRGGTDTQYF.